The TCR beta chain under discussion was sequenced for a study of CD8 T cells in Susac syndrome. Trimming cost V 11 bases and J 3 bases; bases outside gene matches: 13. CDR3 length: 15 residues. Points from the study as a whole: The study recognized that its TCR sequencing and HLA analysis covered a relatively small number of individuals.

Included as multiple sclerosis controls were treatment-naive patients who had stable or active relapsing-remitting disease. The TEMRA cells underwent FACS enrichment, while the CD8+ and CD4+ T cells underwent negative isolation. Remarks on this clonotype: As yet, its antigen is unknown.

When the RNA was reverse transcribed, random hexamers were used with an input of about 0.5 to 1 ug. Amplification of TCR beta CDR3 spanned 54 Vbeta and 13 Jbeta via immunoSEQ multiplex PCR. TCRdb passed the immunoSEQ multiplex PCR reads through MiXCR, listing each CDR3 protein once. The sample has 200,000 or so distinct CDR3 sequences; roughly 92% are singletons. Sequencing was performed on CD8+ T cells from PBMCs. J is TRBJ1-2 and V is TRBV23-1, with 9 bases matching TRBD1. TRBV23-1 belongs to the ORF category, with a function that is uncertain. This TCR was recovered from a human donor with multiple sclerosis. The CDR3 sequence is CAPAWDRALDYGYTF. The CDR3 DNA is TGCGCCCCCGCCTGGGACAGGGCTCTGGACTATGGCTACACCTTC.